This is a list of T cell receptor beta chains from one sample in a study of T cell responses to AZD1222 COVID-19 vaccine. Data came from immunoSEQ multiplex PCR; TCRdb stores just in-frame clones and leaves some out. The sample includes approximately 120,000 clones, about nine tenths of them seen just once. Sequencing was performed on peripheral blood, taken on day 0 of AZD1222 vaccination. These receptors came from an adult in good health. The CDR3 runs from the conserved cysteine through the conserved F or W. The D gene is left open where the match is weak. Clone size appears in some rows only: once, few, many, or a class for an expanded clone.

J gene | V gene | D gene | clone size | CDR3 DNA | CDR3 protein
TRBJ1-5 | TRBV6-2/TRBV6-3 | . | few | TGTGCCAGCAGTTCAGAAGGACAGTCTGTGGATCAGCCCCAGCATTTT | CASSSEGQSVDQPQHF
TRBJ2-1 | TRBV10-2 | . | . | TGCGCCAGCAGTCACAGGGATAGAAGTGTAAATGAGCAGTTCTTC | CASSHRDRSVNEQFF
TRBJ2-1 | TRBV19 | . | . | TGTGCCAGTACCATATCCCCGTACAATGAGCAGTTCTTC | CASTISPYNEQFF
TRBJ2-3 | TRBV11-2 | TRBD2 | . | TGTGCCAGCAGCTTAGCGGGTAGCAGCGGGGGGTCCTCCGCTACGCAGTATTTT | CASSLAGSSGGSSATQYF
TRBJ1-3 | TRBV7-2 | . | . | TGTGCCAGCAGCTTGGGCTCTGGAAACACCATATATTTT | CASSLGSGNTIYF
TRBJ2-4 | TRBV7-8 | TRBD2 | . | TGTGCCAGCAGCTTAAGCAGCGGGATCATGACCAAAAACATTCAGTACTTC | CASSLSSGIMTKNIQYF
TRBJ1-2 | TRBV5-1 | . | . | TGCGCCAGCAGCCCGGACAAATATGGCTACACCTTC | CASSPDKYGYTF
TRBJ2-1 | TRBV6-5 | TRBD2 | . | TGTGCCAGCACCCCCGGGACTAGCGGGGAGTTCTTC | CASTPGTSGEFF
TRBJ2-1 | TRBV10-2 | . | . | TGCGCCAGCAGTGAACGGGGAGCTGGCAATGAGCAGTTCTTC | CASSERGAGNEQFF
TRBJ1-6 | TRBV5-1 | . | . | TGCGCCAGCAGCTTGGGGTCCGAGTTCCCCCTCCACTTT | CASSLGSEFPLHF